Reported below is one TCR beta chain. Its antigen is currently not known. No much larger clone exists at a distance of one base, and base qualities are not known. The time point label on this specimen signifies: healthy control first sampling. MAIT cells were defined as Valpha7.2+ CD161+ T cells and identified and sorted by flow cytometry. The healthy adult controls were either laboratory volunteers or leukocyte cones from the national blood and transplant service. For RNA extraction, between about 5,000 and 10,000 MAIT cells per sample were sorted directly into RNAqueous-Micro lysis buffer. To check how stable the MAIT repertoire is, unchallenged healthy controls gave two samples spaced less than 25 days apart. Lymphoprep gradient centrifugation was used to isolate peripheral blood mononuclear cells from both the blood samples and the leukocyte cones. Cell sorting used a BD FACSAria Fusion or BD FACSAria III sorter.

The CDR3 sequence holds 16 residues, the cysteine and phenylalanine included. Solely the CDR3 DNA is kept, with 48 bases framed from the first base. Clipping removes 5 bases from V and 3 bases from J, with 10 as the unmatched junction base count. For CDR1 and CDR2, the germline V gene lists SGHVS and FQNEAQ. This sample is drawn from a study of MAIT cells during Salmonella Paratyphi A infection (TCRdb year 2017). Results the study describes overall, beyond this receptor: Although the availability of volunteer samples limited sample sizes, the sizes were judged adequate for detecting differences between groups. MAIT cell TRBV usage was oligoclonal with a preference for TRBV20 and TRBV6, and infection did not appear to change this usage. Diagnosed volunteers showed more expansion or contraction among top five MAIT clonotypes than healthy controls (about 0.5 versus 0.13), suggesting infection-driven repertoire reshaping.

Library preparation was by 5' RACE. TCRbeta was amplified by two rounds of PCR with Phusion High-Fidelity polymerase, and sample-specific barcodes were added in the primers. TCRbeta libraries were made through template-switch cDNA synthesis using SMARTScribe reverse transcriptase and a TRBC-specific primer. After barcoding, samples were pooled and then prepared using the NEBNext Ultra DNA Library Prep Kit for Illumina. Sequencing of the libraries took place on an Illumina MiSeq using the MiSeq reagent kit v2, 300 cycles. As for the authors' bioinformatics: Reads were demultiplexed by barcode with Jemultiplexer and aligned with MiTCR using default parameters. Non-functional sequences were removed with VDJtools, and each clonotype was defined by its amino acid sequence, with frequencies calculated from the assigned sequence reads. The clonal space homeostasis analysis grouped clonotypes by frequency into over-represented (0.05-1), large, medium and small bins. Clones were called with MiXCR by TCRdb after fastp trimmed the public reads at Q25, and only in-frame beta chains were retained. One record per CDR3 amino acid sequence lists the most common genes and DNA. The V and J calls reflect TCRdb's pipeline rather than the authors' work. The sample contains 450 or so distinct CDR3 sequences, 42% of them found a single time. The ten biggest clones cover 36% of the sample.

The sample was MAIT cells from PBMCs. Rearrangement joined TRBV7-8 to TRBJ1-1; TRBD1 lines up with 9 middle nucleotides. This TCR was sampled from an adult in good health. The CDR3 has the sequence CASSVADRGGYTEAFF. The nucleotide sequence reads TGTGCCAGCAGCGTCGCCGACAGGGGGGGGTACACTGAAGCTTTCTTT.